This TCR beta chain was captured in a study of monozygotic twins with inflammatory bowel disease. The study, taken as a whole, reports: Using the inverse Simpson index, IBD patients had lower TCRbeta diversity than healthy co-twins. Patient repertoires may carry noise from differing immunosuppressive treatments.

From its re-call of the 5' RACE reads, TCRdb lists each CDR3 protein once, without DNA. This sample contains 110,000 to 150,000 distinct CDR3 sequences. There are 11 residues in the CDR3. Germline V gene lookup returns CDR1 LNHDA and CDR2 SQIVND (reference sequence). About this clonotype: Its specificity is not known.

Sequences were obtained from blood. This clonotype was obtained from a human donor with ulcerative colitis or Crohn's disease, or a healthy co-twin of an affected twin (not recorded which). The chain has TRBV19 and TRBJ1-2; TCRdb names TRBD1, which stays unverified in the absence of DNA. The CDR3 loop is CAIRTGTGYTF.